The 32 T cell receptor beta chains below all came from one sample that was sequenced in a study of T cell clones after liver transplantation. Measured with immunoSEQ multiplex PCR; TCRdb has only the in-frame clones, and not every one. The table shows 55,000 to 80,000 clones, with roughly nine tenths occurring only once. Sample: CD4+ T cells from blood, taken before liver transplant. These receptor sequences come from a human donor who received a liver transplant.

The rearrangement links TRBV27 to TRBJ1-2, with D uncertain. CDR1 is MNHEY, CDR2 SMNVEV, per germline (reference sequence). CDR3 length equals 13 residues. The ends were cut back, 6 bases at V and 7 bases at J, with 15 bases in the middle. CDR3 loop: CASSPLGISGYTF. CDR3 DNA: TGTGCCAGCAGCCCCCTTGGAATCAGTGGCTACACCTTC.

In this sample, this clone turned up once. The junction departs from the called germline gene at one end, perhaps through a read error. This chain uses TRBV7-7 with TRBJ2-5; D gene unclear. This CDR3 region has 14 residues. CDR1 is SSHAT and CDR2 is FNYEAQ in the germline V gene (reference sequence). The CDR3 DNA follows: TGTGCTAGCAGCTTATTGCAGGACCAAGAGACCCAGTACTTC. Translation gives CASSLLQDQETQYF.

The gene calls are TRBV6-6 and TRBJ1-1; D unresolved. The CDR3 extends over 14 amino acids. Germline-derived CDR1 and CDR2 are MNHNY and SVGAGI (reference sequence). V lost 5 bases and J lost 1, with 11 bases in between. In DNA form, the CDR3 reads TGTGCCAGCAGTCGGACTCAAAGGAACACTGAAGCTTTCTTT. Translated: CASSRTQRNTEAFF.

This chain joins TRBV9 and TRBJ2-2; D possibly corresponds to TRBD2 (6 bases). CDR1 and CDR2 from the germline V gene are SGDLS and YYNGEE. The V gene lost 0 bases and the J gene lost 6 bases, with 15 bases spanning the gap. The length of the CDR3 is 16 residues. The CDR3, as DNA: TGTGCCAGCAGCGTAGGTGAGGGAGGCTCGGCCGGGGAGCTGTTTTTT. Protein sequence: CASSVGEGGSAGELFF.

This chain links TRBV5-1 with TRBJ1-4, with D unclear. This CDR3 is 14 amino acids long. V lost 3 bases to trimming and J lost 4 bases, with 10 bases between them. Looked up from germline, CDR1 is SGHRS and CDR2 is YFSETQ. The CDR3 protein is CASSSRLDNEKLFF. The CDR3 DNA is TGCGCCAGCAGCTCCCGACTGGATAATGAAAAACTGTTTTTT.

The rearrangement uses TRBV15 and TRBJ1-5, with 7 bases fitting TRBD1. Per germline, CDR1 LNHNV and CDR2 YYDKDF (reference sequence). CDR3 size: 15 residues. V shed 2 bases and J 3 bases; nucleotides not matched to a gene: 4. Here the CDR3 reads CATSRTGDPNQPQHF. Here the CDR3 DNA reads TGTGCCACCAGCAGAACAGGGGACCCCAATCAGCCCCAGCATTTT.

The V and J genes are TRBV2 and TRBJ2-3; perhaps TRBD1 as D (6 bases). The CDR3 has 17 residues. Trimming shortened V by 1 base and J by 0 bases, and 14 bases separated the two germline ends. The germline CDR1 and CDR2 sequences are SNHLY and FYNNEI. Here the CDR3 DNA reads TGTGCCAGCAGTGAAGGGGGAGTAGGGGGTAGCACAGATACGCAGTATTTT. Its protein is CASSEGGVGGSTDTQYF.

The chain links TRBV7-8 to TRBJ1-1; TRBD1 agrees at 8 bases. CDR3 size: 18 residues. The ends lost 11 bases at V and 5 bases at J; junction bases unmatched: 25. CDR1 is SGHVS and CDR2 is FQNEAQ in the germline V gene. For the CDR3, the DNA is TGTGCCCTTAAATATGAATTCGAGGGCAGGGGGCTTATTACTGAAGCTTTCTTT. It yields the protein CALKYEFEGRGLITEAFF.

CDR3: CASSLTMSTDTQYF. CDR3 nucleotides: TGTGCCAGCAGCCTAACCATGAGCACAGATACGCAGTATTTT. This chain uses TRBV7-2 with TRBJ2-3; D ambiguous. With 5 bases removed from V and 0 bases from J, the gap between germline ends came to 9 bases. The germline gives CDR1 SGHTA, CDR2 FQGNSA. The CDR3 is 14 amino acids. The entire variable domain, with the rest obtained from reference TRBV7-2 and TRBJ2-3, is as follows: GAGVSQSPSNKVTEKGKDVELRCDPISGHTALYWYRQSLGQGLEFLIYFQGNSAPDKSGLPSDRFSAERTGGSVSTLTIQRTQQEDSAVYLCASSLTMSTDTQYFGPGTRLTVL.

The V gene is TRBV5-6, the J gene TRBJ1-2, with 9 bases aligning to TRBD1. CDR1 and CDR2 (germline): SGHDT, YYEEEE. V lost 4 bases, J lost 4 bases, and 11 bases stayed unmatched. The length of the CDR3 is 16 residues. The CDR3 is CASSLSGDRASYGYTF. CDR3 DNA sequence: TGTGCCAGCAGCCTTTCGGGGGACAGGGCAAGCTATGGCTACACCTTC.

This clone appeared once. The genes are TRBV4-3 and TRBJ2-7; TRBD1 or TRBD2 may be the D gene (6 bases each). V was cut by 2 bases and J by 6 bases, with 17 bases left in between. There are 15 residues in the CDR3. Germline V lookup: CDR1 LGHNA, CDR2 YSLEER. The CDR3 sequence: CASSQKMGGTSEQYF. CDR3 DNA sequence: TGCGCCAGCAGCCAAAAGATGGGGGGCACGTCCGAGCAGTACTTC.

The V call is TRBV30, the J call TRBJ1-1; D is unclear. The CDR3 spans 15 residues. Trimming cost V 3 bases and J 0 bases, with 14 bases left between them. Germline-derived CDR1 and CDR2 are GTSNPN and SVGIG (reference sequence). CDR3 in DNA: TGTGCCTGGAGCTTCACCGGACGGATGAACACTGAAGCTTTCTTT. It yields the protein CAWSFTGRMNTEAFF.

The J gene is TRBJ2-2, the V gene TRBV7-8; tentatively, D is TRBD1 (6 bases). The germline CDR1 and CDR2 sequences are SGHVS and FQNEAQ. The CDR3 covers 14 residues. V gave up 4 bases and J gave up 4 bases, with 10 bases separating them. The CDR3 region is CASSYNRATGELFF. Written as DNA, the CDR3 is TGTGCCAGCAGCTATAACAGGGCCACCGGGGAGCTGTTTTTT. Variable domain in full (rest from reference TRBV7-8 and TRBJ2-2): GAGVSQSPRYKVAKRGQDVALRCDPISGHVSLFWYQQALGQGPEFLTYFQNEAQLDKSGLPSDRFFAERPEGSVSTLKIQRTQQEDSAVYLCASSYNRATGELFFGEGSRLTVL.

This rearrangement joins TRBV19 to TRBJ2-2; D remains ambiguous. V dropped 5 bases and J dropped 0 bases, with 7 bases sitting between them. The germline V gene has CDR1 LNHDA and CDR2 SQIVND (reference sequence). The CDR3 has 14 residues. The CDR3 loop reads CASSARPNTGELFF. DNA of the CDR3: TGTGCCAGTAGTGCCCGCCCGAACACCGGGGAGCTGTTTTTT.

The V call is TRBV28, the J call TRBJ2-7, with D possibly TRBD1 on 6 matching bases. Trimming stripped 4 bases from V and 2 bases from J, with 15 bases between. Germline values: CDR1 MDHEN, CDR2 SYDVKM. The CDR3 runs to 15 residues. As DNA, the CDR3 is TGTGCCAGCAGTTCCACAGGGACGAGCCCCTACGAGCAGTACTTC. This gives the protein CASSSTGTSPYEQYF. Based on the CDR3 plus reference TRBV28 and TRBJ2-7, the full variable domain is DVKVTQSSRYLVKRTGEKVFLECVQDMDHENMFWYRQDPGLGLRLIYFSYDVKMKEKGDIPEGYSVSREKKERFSLILESASTNQTSMYLCASSSTGTSPYEQYFGPGTRLTVT.

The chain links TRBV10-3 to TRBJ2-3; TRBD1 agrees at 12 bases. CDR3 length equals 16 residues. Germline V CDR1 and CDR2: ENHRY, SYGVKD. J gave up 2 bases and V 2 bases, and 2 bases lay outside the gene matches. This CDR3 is CAISEGTGGHTDTQYF. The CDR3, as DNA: TGTGCCATCAGTGAGGGGACAGGGGGCCACACAGATACGCAGTATTTT.

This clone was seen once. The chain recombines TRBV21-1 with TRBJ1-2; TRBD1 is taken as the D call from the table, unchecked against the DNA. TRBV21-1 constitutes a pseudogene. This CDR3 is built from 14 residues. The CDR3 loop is CASSSRDTHYGYTF. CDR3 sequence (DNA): TGTGCCAGCAGCAGCCGGGACACTCACTATGGCTACACCTTC.

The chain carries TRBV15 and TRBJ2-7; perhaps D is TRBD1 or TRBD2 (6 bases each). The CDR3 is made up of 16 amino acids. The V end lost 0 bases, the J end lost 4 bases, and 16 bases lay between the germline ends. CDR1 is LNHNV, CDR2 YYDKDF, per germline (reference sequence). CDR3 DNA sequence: TGTGCCACCAGCAGAGAGGGGGGACAAACTCCGTACGAGCAGTACTTC. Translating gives CATSREGGQTPYEQYF.

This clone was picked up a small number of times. CDR3 residues: CASSEIGAGPTSTDTQYF. CDR3 coding DNA: TGTGCCAGCAGTGAAATAGGCGCTGGACCAACTAGCACAGATACGCAGTATTTT. The genes are TRBV6-1 and TRBJ2-3; no clear D. Per germline, CDR1 MNHNS and CDR2 SASEGT. The CDR3 length is 18 residues. V lost 2 bases and J lost 0, with 18 bases in between.

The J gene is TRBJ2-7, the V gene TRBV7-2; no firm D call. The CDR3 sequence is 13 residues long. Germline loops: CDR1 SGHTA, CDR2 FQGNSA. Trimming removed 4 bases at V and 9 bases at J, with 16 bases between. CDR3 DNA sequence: TGTGCCAGCAGCTCGGGTACGTTGAGTGTGCAGTACTTC. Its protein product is CASSSGTLSVQYF.

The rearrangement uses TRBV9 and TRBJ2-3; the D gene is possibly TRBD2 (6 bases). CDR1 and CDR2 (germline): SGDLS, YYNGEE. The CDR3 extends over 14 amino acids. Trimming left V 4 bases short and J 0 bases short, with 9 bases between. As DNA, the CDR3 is TGTGCCAGCAGCTGGAGGGTTAGCACAGATACGCAGTATTTT. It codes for CASSWRVSTDTQYF.

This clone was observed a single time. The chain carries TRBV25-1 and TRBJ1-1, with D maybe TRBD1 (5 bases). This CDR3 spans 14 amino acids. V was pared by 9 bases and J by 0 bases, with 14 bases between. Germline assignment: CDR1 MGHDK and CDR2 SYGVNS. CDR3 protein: CASSGKGMNTEAFF. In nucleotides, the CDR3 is TGTGCCAGTTCAGGGAAGGGGATGAACACTGAAGCTTTCTTT.

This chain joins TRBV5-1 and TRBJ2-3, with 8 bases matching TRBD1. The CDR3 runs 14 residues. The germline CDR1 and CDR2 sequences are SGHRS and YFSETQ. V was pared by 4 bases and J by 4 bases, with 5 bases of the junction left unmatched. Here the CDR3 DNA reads TGCGCCAGCAGCCCTGCAGGGGGCGCAGATACGCAGTATTTT. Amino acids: CASSPAGGADTQYF.

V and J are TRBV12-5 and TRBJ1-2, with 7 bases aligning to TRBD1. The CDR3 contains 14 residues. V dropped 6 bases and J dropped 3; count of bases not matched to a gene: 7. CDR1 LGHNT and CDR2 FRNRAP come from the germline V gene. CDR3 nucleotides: TGTGCTAGTGGGTTCGCAGGGGGGGACTATGGCTACACCTTC. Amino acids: CASGFAGGDYGYTF.

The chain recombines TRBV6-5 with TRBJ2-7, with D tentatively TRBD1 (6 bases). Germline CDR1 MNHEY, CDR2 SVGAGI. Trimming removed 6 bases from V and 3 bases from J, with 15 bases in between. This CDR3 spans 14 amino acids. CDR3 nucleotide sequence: TGTGCCAGCAGAACACAGGGCTTGAACTACGAGCAGTACTTC. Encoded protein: CASRTQGLNYEQYF.

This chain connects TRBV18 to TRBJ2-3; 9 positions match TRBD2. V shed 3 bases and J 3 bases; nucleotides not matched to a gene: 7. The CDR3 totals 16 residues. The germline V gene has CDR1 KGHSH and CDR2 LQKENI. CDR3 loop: CASSPSLAGSTDTQYF. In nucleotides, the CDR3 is TGTGCCAGCTCACCGTCTCTAGCGGGATCAACAGATACGCAGTATTTT.

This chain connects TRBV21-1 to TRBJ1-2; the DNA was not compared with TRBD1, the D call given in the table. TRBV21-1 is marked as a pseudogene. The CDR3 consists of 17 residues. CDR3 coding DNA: TGTGCCAGCGGCAGAAGATCCGGGACAGGGGATTACTATGGCTACACCTTC. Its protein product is CASGRRSGTGDYYGYTF.

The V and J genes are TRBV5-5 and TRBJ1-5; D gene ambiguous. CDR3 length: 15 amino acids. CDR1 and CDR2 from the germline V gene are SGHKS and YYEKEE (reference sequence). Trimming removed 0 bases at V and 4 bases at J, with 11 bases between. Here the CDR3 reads CASSLAPSPNQPQHF. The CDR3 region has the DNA TGTGCCAGCAGCTTGGCCCCCTCCCCTAATCAGCCCCAGCATTTT.

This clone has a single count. The CDR3 reads CASGTASSYEQYF. Here the CDR3 DNA reads TGTGCCAGCGGGACAGCATCTTCCTACGAGCAGTACTTC. The chain has TRBV6-5 and TRBJ2-7; TRBD1 matches 7 bases. The CDR3 consists of 13 residues. Looked up from germline, CDR1 is MNHEY and CDR2 is SVGAGI. The V gene end was trimmed by 8 bases and the J gene end by 1 base; junction bases not matched to a gene: 5.

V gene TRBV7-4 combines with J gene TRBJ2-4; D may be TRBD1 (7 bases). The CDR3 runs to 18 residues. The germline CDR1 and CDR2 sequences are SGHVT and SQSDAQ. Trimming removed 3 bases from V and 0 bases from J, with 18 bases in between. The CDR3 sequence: CASSFWAGTALAKNIQYF. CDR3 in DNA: TGTGCCAGCAGCTTTTGGGCGGGGACAGCTCTAGCCAAAAACATTCAGTACTTC. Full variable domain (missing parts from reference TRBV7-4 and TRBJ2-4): GAGVSQSPRYKVAKRGRDVALRCDSISGHVTLYWYRQTLGQGSEVLTYSQSDAQRDKSGRPSGRFSAERPERSVSTLKIQRTEQGDSAVYLCASSFWAGTALAKNIQYFGAGTRLSVL.

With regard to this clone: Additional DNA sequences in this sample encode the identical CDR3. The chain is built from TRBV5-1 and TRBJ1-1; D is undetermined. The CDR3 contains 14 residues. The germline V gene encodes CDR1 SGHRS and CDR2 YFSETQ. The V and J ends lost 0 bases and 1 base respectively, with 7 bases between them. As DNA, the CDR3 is TGCGCCAGCAGCTTGGGGACGGAGAACACTGAAGCTTTCTTT. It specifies CASSLGTENTEAFF.

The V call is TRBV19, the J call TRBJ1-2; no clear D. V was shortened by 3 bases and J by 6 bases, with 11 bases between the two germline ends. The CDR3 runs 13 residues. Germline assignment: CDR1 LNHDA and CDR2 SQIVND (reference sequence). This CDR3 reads CASSMGPANGYTF. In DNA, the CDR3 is TGTGCCAGTAGTATGGGCCCTGCGAATGGCTACACCTTC. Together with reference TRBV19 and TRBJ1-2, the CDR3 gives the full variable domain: DGGITQSPKYLFRKEGQNVTLSCEQNLNHDAMYWYRQDPGQGLRLIYYSQIVNDFQKGDIAEGYSVSREKKESFPLTVTSAQKNPTAFYLCASSMGPANGYTFGSGTRLTVV.